This T cell receptor beta chain was documented in a study of vaccination and CD4 T cells after COVID-19. The treatment: approximately 9-day PBMC culture with coronavirus spike peptide pools or control peptides (ViraFEST assay). Notes on this clonotype: Its antigen is unknown.

The assay that was used to sequence DNA from cultured CD4+ T cells was the Oncomine TCR Beta short-read assay. TCRdb used MiXCR to reprocess the PCR reads, holding one entry per CDR3 protein. The data contain 10,000 to 13,000 distinct CDR3 sequences, around 55% of them singletons. CDR3 size: 15 residues. The V and J ends lost 5 bases and 2 bases respectively, with 16 bases between them. The germline V gene has CDR1 MNHEY and CDR2 SMNVEV (reference sequence). The chain joins TRBV27 to TRBJ2-7, with a tentative D call TRBD2 (5 bases). The source of this sequence is a human donor who had recovered from COVID-19. Sequencing input: CD4+ T cells from blood, cultured in vitro. Written as DNA, the CDR3 is TGTGCCAGCAGTCAGCGGTTAGCGAGAGCCTACGAGCAGTACTTC. Translating it yields CASSQRLARAYEQYF.